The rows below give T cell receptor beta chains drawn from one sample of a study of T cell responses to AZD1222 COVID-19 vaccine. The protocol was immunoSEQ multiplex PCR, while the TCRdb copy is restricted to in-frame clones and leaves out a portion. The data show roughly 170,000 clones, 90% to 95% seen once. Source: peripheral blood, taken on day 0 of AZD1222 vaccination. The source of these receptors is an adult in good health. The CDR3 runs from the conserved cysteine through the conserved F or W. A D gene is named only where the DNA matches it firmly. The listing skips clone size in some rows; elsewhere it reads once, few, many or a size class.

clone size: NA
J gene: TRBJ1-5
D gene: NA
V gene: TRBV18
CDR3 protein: CASSQGPPGNQPQHF
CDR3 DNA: TGTGCCAGCTCGCAAGGGCCCCCTGGCAATCAGCCCCAGCATTTT

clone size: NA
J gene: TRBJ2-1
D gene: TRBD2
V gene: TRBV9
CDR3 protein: CASSVAVGGGAPYNEQFF
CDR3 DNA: TGTGCCAGCAGCGTAGCAGTAGGCGGGGGGGCACCCTACAATGAGCAGTTCTTC

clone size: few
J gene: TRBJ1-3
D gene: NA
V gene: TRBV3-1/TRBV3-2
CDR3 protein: CASSPGAGNTIYF
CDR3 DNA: TGTGCCAGCAGCCCTGGTGCAGGAAACACCATATATTTT

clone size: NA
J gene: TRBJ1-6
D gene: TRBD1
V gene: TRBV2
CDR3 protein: CASRPPGTGRTPLHF
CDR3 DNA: TGTGCCAGCAGACCCCCCGGGACAGGGAGGACACCCCTCCACTTT

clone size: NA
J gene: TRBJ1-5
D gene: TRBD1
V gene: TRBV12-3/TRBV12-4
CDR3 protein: CASSGQAVQPQHF
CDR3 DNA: TGTGCCAGCAGCGGACAGGCCGTTCAGCCCCAGCATTTT

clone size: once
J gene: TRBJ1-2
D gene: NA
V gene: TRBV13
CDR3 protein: CASSLLQASYGYTF
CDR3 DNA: TGTGCCAGCAGCCTGTTACAGGCCTCCTATGGCTACACCTTC

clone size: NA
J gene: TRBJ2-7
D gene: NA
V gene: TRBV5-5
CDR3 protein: CASSLLQASYEQYF
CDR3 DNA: TGTGCCAGCAGCTTGCTCCAGGCATCCTACGAGCAGTACTTC

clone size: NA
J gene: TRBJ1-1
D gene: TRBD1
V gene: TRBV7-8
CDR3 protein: CASSWGLTGAGTEAFF
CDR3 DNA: TGTGCCAGCAGCTGGGGTTTAACAGGGGCCGGAACTGAAGCTTTCTTT

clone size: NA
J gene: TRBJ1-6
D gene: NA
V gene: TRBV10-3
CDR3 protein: CAISGTEWAPLHF
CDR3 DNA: TGTGCCATCAGTGGGACCGAGTGGGCACCCCTCCACTTT

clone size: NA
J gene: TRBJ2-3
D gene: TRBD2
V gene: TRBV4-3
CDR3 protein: CASSQIGGGASTDTQYF
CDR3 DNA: TGCGCCAGCAGCCAAATTGGCGGGGGAGCTAGCACAGATACGCAGTATTTT

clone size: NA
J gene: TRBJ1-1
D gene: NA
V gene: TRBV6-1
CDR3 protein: CASSDQWEATEAFF
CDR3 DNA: TGTGCCAGCAGTGACCAATGGGAAGCCACTGAAGCTTTCTTT

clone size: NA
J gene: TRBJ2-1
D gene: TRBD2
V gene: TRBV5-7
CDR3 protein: CASSRIPGLAEKNNEQFF
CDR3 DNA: TGTGCCAGCAGCCGAATACCGGGACTAGCGGAGAAGAACAATGAGCAGTTCTTC

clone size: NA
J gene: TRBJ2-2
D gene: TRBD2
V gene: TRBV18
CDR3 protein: CASSRPGGSNTGELFF
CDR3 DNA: TGTGCCAGCTCTCGTCCGGGGGGGTCCAACACCGGGGAGCTGTTTTTT

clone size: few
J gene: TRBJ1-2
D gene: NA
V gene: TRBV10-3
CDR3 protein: CAISPAGALYGYTF
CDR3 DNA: TGTGCCATCAGCCCGGCAGGTGCCCTCTATGGCTACACCTTC

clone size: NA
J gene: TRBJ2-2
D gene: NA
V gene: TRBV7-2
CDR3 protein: CASSFWGPGELFF
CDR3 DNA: TGTGCCAGCAGCTTTTGGGGACCCGGGGAGCTGTTTTTT

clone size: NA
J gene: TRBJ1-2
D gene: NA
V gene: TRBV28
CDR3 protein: CASTGSLGSYTF
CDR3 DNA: TGTGCCAGCACAGGGTCTCTTGGGAGCTACACCTTC